The clone carrying this TCR beta chain was counted many times. Its specificity is not known. The germline gene is not matched at one end of the junction; a read error may be the cause. The V gene's germline CDR1 is SGHRS and CDR2 YFSETQ. The CDR3 has 11 amino acids. The TCR beta library used iRepertoire HTBI primers with Arm-PCR amplification of CDR3. TCRdb ran MiXCR on the multiplex PCR reads and lists one entry per CDR3 protein. This sample has approximately 480,000 distinct CDR3 sequences; 15% to 20% occur once, and the top ten carry approximately 12%. This record belongs to a study of regulatory T cells in long-lasting Graves disease. Study results and caveats: Persistent cases favored TRBV28, TRBJ1-2 and TRBJ2-5.

Time point reported: newly diagnosed GD, antithyroid drugs for less than 3 months. PBMC-extracted RNA yielded the TCR library. The same sample was also studied in work on T cells in Graves' hyperthyroidism and ophthalmopathy. In that study: Across 18 months, stable Graves' hyperthyroidism was marked by no progression to ophthalmopathy. Primed by the HTBI set, a first-round RT-PCR was run on the TCR CDR3. The majority of expanded thyroid clonotypes above 0.001 also appeared in blood.

V usage is TRBV5-1 and J usage is TRBJ1-1; no clear D. The TCR originated in a man in his forties with Graves disease. Sequenced here: peripheral blood mononuclear cells (PBMCs), sampled at new diagnosis, from a patient treated with antithyroid drugs. CDR3 loop: CASSLGLEAFF. Here the CDR3 DNA reads TGCGCCAGCAGTTTGGGCCTTGAAGCTTTCTTT.